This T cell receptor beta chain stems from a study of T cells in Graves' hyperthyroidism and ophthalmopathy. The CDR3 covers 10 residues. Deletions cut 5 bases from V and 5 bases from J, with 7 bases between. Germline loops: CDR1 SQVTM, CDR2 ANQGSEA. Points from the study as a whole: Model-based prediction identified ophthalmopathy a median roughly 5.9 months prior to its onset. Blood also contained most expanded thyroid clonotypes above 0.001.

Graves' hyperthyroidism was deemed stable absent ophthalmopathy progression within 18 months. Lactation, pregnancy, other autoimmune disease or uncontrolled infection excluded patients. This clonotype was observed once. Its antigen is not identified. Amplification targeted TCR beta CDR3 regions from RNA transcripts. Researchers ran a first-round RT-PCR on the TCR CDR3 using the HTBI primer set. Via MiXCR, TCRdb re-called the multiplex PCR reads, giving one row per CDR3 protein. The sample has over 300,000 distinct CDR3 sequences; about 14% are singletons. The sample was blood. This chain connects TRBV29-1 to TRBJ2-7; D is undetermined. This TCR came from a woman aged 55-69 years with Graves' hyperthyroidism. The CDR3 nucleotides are TGCAGCGTTAGGTCCGACGAGCAGTACTTC. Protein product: CSVRSDEQYF.